This T cell receptor (beta chain) emerged from a study of shared clonotypes between healthy human individuals. Splitting of each subset's genomic DNA was done evenly across several immunoSEQ plates. The method was immunoSEQ multiplex PCR; TCRdb's version includes in-frame clones alone and lacks a portion of them. The sample holds roughly 500,000 clones, about 96% seen once. Sequencing was done on a sample of naive CD4+ T cells sorted from blood. Subset: CD45RA+ positively selected. The TCR originated in a woman aged 25 to 39 in good health.

CDR3 sequence (DNA): TGTGCCAGCAGTGCTAGGGTCCCCGGGGAGCTGTTTTTT. Encoded protein: CASSARVPGELFF. The rearrangement joins TRBV6-1 to TRBJ2-2; no clear D. The CDR3 sequence is 13 residues long. Germline CDR1 MNHNS, CDR2 SASEGT. V was shortened by 4 bases and J by 6 bases, with 9 bases between the two germline ends.